Below, 2 T cell receptor beta chains from the same sample are listed, as sequenced in a study of T-cell memory formation after mild COVID-19. TCRdb reanalysed the 5' RACE reads using MiXCR and keeps one entry per CDR3 protein. Among 50,000 to 75,000 distinct CDR3 sequences, around 10% were seen once, and the ten largest hold 0.95% to 1.3%. Material: PBMCs or a T cell subset sorted from them (not recorded which). These receptor sequences come from a man between 18 and 29 years old who had mild COVID-19 (a few samples of this study predate the infection). Cell type and time point are not known.

This clonotype was found a few times. The chain links TRBV6-5 to TRBJ2-4; 7 bases align to TRBD1. Germline CDR1 is MNHEY and CDR2 is SVGAGI. The length of the CDR3 is 13 residues. Trimming cost V 2 bases and J 7 bases; bases outside gene matches: 2. CDR3 DNA: TGTGCCAGCAGTTACGACAGGGCGAACATTCAGTACTTC. Its protein product is CASSYDRANIQYF.

This clonotype was seen only a few times. The CDR3 nucleotides are TGTGCCAGCAGCTGGACAGGGTTCCTCGGGGAGCTGTTTTTT. Translating gives CASSWTGFLGELFF. The chain couples TRBV7-2 to TRBJ2-2; 8 nucleotides agree with TRBD1. This CDR3 has 14 residues. Germline CDR1 is SGHTA and CDR2 is FQGNSA. The J segment lost 7 bases and the V segment lost 4 bases, leaving 5 bases of the junction unmatched.